Listed here are 10 T cell receptor beta chains from one sample, sequenced in a study of cytomegalovirus exposure and HLA in healthy donors. Profiling relied on immunoSEQ multiplex PCR, and the TCRdb table lists in-frame clones only, not all of them. The sample holds 120,000 or so clones, 70% to 90% seen once. The specimen was PBMCs. These TCRs come from a woman between 18 and 29 years old in good health and CMV-seronegative.

This clone was found a few times. The genes are TRBV11-2 and TRBJ1-2; D remains unclear. The CDR3 is made up of 14 amino acids. Germline CDR1 and CDR2: SGHAT and FQNNGV. Trimming cost V 1 base and J 8 bases, with 14 bases left between them. The CDR3 DNA is TGTGCCAGCAGCTTAGGCAGGTCCCCTGAGGGCTACACCTTC. As protein: CASSLGRSPEGYTF.

This chain uses TRBV7-9 with TRBJ2-7, with a weak D call TRBD2 (5 bases). Trimming pared 4 bases from V and 6 bases from J, leaving 16 bases between. Germline CDR1 SEHNR, CDR2 FQNEAQ (reference sequence). The CDR3 covers 14 residues. CDR3 in DNA: TGTGCCAGCAGCTCCGAGGGCAGGTCCCTCGAGCAGTACTTC. As protein: CASSSEGRSLEQYF. Full variable domain (outside the CDR3, taken from reference TRBV7-9 and TRBJ2-7): DTGVSQNPRHKITKRGQNVTFRCDPISEHNRLYWYRQTLGQGPEFLTYFQNEAQLEKSRLLSDRFSAERPKGSFSTLEIQRTEQGDSAMYLCASSSEGRSLEQYFGPGTRLTVT.

This sequence joins TRBV28 and TRBJ2-7; 7 bases align to TRBD2. Germline-derived CDR1 and CDR2 are MDHEN and SYDVKM. Trimming at V came to 6 bases and at J to 7 bases, leaving 12 bases not matched to a gene. CDR3 length: 14 residues. The CDR3 loop reads CASSPPGGRREQYF. The CDR3, as DNA: TGTGCCAGCAGCCCCCCCGGGGGGAGGCGTGAGCAGTACTTC.

The V and J genes are TRBV6-5 and TRBJ1-1; 7 nucleotides align to TRBD1. CDR3 length: 13 residues. Germline V lookup: CDR1 MNHEY, CDR2 SVGAGI. V lost 6 bases and J lost 1; bases outside the gene matches: 2. CDR3 sequence (DNA): TGTGCCAGCAGCTGGACAGGGAACACTGAAGCTTTCTTT. Protein sequence: CASSWTGNTEAFF.

The genes are TRBV27 and TRBJ2-6; 8 nucleotides match TRBD1. This CDR3 is built from 18 residues. The V gene's germline CDR1 is MNHEY and CDR2 SMNVEV (reference sequence). With V trimmed by 6 bases and J by 3 bases, 13 bases remained unmatched. CDR3 residues: CASRPAGGAFGGANVLTF. For the CDR3, the DNA is TGTGCCAGCAGACCGGCAGGGGGCGCCTTTGGTGGGGCCAACGTCCTGACTTTC.

In its sample, this clone was seen once. CDR3 residues: CASSSIDRGSYEQYF. The CDR3, as DNA: TGTGCCAGCAGTTCCATCGACAGGGGTTCATACGAGCAGTACTTC. This chain connects TRBV28 to TRBJ2-7; 8 nucleotides line up with TRBD1. V was pared by 4 bases and J by 4 bases, with 9 bases of the junction left unmatched. This CDR3 has 15 amino acids. The germline gives CDR1 MDHEN, CDR2 SYDVKM.

The chain is built from TRBV5-1 and TRBJ1-2; maybe TRBD1 (5 bases). Germline V gene data show CDR1 as SGHRS and CDR2 as YFSETQ. The V end was cut by 4 bases, the J end by 0 bases, with 10 bases between. The CDR3 consists of 14 residues. CDR3 DNA sequence: TGCGCCAGCAGCGCAGGACAACCTAACTATGGCTACACCTTC. It translates to CASSAGQPNYGYTF.

V and J are TRBV15 and TRBJ2-3; 9 bases agree with TRBD2. Trimming removed 8 bases from V and 0 bases from J; junction bases left unmatched: 9. Per germline, CDR1 LNHNV and CDR2 YYDKDF (reference sequence). This CDR3 contains 16 residues. CDR3 coding DNA: TGTGCCACCCGAGCGGGGGGACCCGCTAGCACAGATACGCAGTATTTT. It yields the protein CATRAGGPASTDTQYF.

This clone has more than one count but fewer than ten. Other DNA variants within this sample encode the same CDR3. The rearrangement links TRBV19 to TRBJ1-1, with 7 bases lining up with TRBD1. The CDR3 totals 13 residues. Losses at the gene ends were 4 bases for V and 2 bases for J; bases not matched to a gene: 1. The germline V gene has CDR1 LNHDA and CDR2 SQIVND (reference sequence). CDR3 sequence reads: CASSRTGNTEAFF. The CDR3 nucleotides read TGTGCCAGTAGTAGGACAGGAAACACTGAAGCTTTCTTT. The full variable domain, with the rest looked up from reference TRBV19 and TRBJ1-1, is DGGITQSPKYLFRKEGQNVTLSCEQNLNHDAMYWYRQDPGQGLRLIYYSQIVNDFQKGDIAEGYSVSREKKESFPLTVTSAQKNPTAFYLCASSRTGNTEAFFGQGTRLTVV.

For the CDR3, the DNA is TGCGCCAGCAGCTTGGGGACAGGGGACAGCAATCAGCCCCAGCATTTT. Its protein product is CASSLGTGDSNQPQHF. The rearrangement links TRBV5-1 to TRBJ1-5; 9 bases are shared with TRBD1. CDR1 SGHRS and CDR2 YFSETQ come from the germline V gene. The CDR3 spans 16 residues. The trim removed 0 bases at V and 1 base at J, leaving 2 bases unmatched.